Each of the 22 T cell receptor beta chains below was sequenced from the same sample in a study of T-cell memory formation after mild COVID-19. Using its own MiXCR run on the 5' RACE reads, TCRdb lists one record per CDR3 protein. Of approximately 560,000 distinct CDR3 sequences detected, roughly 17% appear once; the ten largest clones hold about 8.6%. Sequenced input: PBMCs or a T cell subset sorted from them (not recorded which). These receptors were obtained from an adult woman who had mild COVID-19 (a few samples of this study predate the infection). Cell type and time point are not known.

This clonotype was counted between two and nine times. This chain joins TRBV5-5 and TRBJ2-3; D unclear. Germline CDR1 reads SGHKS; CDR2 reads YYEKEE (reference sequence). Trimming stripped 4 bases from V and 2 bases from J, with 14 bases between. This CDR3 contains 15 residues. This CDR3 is CASSADKAPTDTQYF. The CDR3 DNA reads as TGTGCCAGCAGCGCCGACAAAGCCCCCACAGATACGCAGTATTTT.

CDR3: CASSSEFPNTGELFF. CDR3 nucleotides: TGTGCCAGCAGCTCCGAGTTCCCGAACACCGGGGAGCTGTTTTTT. The rearrangement links TRBV7-9 to TRBJ2-2; D gene uncertain. Deletions cut 4 bases from V and 0 bases from J, with 9 bases between. The CDR3 sequence is 15 residues long. CDR1 and CDR2 (germline): SEHNR, FQNEAQ (reference sequence). The full variable domain, its missing parts supplied by reference TRBV7-9 and TRBJ2-2, is DTGVSQNPRHKITKRGQNVTFRCDPISEHNRLYWYRQTLGQGPEFLTYFQNEAQLEKSRLLSDRFSAERPKGSFSTLEIQRTEQGDSAMYLCASSSEFPNTGELFFGEGSRLTVL.

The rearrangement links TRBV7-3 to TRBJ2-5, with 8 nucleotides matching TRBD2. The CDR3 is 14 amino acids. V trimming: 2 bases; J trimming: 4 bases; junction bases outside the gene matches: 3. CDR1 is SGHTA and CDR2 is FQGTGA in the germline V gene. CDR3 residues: CASSLSLAGETQYF. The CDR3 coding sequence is TGTGCCAGCAGCTTATCTCTAGCGGGAGAGACCCAGTACTTC.

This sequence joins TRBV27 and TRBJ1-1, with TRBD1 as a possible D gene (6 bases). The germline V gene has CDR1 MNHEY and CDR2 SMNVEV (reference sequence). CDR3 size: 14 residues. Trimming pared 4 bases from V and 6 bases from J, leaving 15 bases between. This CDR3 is CASSSDRSVSEAFF. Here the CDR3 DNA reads TGTGCCAGCAGTTCGGACAGATCAGTTTCTGAAGCTTTCTTT.

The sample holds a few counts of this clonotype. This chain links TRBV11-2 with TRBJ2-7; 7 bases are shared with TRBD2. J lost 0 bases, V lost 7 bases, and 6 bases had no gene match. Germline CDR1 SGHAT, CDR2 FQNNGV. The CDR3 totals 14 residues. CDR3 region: CASTTAGNSYEQYF. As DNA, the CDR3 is TGTGCCAGCACCACAGCGGGGAACTCCTACGAGCAGTACTTC.

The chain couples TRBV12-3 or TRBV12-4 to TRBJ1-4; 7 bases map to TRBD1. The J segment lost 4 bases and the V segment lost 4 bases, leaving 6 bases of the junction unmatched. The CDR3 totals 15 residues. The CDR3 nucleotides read TGTGCCAGCAGTTCCGGACAGGCGATTAATGAAAAACTGTTTTTT. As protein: CASSSGQAINEKLFF.

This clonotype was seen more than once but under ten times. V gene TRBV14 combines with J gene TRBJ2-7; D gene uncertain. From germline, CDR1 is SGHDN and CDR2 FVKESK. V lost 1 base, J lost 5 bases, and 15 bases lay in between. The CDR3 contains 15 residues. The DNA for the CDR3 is TGTGCCAGCAGCCAAGTAGTGGCAGATCTCCACGAGCAGTACTTC. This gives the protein CASSQVVADLHEQYF.

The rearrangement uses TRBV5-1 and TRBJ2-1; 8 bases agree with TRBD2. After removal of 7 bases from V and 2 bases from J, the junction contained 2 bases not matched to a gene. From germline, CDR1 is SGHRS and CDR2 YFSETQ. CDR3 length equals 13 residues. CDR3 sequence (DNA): TGCGCCAGCGAGGGACTAGCCTACAATGAGCAGTTCTTC. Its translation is CASEGLAYNEQFF.

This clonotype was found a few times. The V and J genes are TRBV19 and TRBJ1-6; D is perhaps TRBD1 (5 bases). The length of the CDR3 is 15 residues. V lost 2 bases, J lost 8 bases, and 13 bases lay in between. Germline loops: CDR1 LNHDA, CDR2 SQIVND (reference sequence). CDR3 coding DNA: TGTGCCAGTAGTATATTGGGCCAGGGCGATTCACCCCTCCACTTT. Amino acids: CASSILGQGDSPLHF.

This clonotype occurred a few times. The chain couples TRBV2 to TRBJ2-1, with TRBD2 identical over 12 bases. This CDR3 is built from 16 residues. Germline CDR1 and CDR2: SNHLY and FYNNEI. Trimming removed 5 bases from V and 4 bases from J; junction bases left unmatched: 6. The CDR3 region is CASSSGLAGSYNEQFF. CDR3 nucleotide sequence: TGTGCCAGCAGTAGCGGACTAGCGGGGTCATACAATGAGCAGTTCTTC.

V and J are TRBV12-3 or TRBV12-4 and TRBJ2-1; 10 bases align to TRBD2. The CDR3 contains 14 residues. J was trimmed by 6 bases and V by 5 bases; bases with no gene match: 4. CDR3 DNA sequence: TGTGCCAGCAGTGGGACTAGCGAGTTCAATGAGCAGTTCTTC. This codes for CASSGTSEFNEQFF.

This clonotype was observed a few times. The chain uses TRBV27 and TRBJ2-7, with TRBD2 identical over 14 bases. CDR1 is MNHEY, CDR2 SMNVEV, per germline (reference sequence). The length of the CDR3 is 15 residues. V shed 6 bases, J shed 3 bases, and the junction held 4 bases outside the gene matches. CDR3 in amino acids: CASRPGTSGSYEQYF. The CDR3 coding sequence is TGTGCCAGCAGGCCGGGGACTAGCGGGAGCTACGAGCAGTACTTC.

The CDR3, as DNA: TGCGCCAGCAGCCCCACCCCAGTGAACACTGAAGCTTTCTTT. It codes for CASSPTPVNTEAFF. The chain is built from TRBV5-1 and TRBJ1-1, with D hard to call. The CDR3 extends over 14 amino acids. The germline V gene has CDR1 SGHRS and CDR2 YFSETQ. Between the trimmed V and J ends, which lost 4 bases and 0 bases, there was a span of 10 bases.

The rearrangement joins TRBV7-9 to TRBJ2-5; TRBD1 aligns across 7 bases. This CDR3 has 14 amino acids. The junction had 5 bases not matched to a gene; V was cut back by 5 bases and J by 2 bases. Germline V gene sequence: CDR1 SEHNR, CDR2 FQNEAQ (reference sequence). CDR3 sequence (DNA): TGTGCCAGCAGCGGCGGACAGGTTCAAGAGACCCAGTACTTC. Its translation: CASSGGQVQETQYF.

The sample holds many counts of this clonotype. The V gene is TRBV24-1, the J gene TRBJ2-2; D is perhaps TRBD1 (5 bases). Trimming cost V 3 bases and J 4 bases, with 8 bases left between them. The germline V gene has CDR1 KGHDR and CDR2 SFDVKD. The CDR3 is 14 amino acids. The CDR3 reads CATSDPTGTGELFF. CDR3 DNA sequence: TGTGCCACCAGTGATCCAACAGGCACCGGGGAGCTGTTTTTT.

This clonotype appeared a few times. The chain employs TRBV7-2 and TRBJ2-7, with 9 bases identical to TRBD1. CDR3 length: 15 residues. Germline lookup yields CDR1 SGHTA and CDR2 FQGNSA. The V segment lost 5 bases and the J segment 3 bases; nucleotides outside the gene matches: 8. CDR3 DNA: TGTGCCAGCAGCCTCGGGACAGGGATAGGCTACGAGCAGTACTTC. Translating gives CASSLGTGIGYEQYF.

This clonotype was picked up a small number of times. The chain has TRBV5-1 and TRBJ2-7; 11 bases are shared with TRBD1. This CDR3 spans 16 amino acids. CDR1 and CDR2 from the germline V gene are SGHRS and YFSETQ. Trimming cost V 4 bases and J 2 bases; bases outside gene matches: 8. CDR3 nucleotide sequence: TGCGCCAGCAGCACCGGGCCGGGACAGGGGGCCTACGAGCAGTACTTC. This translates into CASSTGPGQGAYEQYF.

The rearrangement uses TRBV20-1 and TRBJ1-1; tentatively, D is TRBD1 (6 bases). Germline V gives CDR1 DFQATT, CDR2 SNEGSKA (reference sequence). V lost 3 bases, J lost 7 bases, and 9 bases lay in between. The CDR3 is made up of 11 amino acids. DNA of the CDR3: TGCAGTGCTAGTAGGGGGTATGAAGCTTTCTTT. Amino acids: CSASRGYEAFF.

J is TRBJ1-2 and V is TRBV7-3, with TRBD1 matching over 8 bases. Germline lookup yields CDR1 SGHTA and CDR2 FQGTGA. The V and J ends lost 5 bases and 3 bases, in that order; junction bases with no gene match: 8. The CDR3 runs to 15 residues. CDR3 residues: CASSLQTGGYYGYTF. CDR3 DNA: TGTGCCAGCAGCCTTCAAACAGGGGGGTACTATGGCTACACCTTC.

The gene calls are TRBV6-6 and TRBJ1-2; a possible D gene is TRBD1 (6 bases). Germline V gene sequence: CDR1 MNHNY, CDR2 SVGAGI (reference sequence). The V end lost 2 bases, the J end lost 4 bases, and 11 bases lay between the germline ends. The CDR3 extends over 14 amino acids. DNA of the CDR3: TGTGCCAGCAGTTACAAGGGGGAGGCCTATGGCTACACCTTC. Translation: CASSYKGEAYGYTF.

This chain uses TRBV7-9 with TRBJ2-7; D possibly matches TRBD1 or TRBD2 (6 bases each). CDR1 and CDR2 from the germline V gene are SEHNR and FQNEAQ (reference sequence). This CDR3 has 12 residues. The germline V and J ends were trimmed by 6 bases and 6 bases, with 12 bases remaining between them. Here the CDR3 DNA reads TGTGCCAGCAGAGGAGGGGGGAGCGAGCAGTACTTC. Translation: CASRGGGSEQYF.

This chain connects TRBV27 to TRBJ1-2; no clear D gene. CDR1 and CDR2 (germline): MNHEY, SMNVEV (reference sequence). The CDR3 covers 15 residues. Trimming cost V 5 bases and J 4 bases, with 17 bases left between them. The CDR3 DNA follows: TGTGCCAGCAGTACTAGCAACACCCGAGCCTATGGCTACACCTTC. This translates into CASSTSNTRAYGYTF.